This T cell receptor beta chain was observed in a study of T cell responses to AZD1222 COVID-19 vaccine. Sequenced by immunoSEQ multiplex PCR; TCRdb stores in-frame clones only, minus some. The sample lists fewer than 200,000 clones, roughly nine tenths occurring once. This CDR3 has 17 amino acids. Germline-derived CDR1 and CDR2 are LNHDA and SQIVND (reference sequence). Trimming cost V 5 bases and J 1 base, with 20 bases left between them. This chain uses TRBV19 with TRBJ1-1, with a tentative D call TRBD1 (5 bases). This receptor was identified in an adult in good health. Source: peripheral blood, taken on day 0 of AZD1222 vaccination. The CDR3 is CASSPDLGAVGNTEAFF. The CDR3 bases are TGTGCCAGTAGTCCAGACCTTGGGGCAGTTGGGAACACTGAAGCTTTCTTT.